The 30 T cell receptor beta chains given below trace back to one sample, sequenced in a study of blood T cell repertoires in COVID-19. The repertoire was sequenced with immunoSEQ multiplex PCR; TCRdb's copy has only in-frame clones and lacks some. Counted here are about 280,000 clones, roughly 90% occurring once; the ten biggest clones make up 1.7%. The sequenced sample was PBMCs or T cells enriched from blood (not recorded which). The receptors stem from a young woman with acute COVID-19.

This chain links TRBV11-2 with TRBJ2-1, with TRBD2 identical over 9 bases. The CDR3 has 16 amino acids. Looked up from germline, CDR1 is SGHAT and CDR2 is FQNNGV. Trimming took 1 base from V and 9 from J; bases not matched to a gene: 10. CDR3 sequence: CASSLGRLAGVGEQFF. The CDR3 DNA follows: TGTGCCAGCAGCTTAGGAAGGTTAGCGGGAGTTGGTGAGCAGTTCTTC.

The chain links TRBV10-3 to TRBJ2-7; the match to TRBD2 covers 11 bases. Unmatched junction bases numbered 11, after V lost 4 bases and J lost 0 bases. CDR3 size: 18 residues. The germline V gene has CDR1 ENHRY and CDR2 SYGVKD. The CDR3 region has the DNA TGTGCCATCAGTGGACAGGGAGTACTAGCGGGGGACTCCTACGAGCAGTACTTC. As protein: CAISGQGVLAGDSYEQYF.

The chain links TRBV5-1 to TRBJ2-2, with TRBD1 as a possible D gene (6 bases). This CDR3 spans 14 amino acids. Germline lookup yields CDR1 SGHRS and CDR2 YFSETQ. Trimming cost V 4 bases and J 5 bases, with 12 bases left between them. CDR3 sequence reads: CASSRWTETGELFF. The CDR3 DNA sequence: TGCGCCAGCAGCAGATGGACAGAAACCGGGGAGCTGTTTTTT. The variable domain in full, with the rest retrieved from reference TRBV5-1 and TRBJ2-2, is KAGVTQTPRYLIKTRGQQVTLSCSPISGHRSVSWYQQTPGQGLQFLFEYFSETQRNKGNFPGRFSGRQFSNSRSEMNVSTLELGDSALYLCASSRWTETGELFFGEGSRLTVL.

The chain joins TRBV18 to TRBJ2-7; D is ambiguous. V lost 3 bases, J lost 4 bases, and 4 bases lay in between. This CDR3 is 11 amino acids long. Per germline, CDR1 KGHSH and CDR2 LQKENI. CDR3 loop: CASSPGYEQYF. CDR3 nucleotide sequence: TGTGCCAGCTCACCCGGTTACGAGCAGTACTTC.

The chain combines TRBV7-8 with TRBJ1-1; possible D gene TRBD1, 6 bases. Germline-derived CDR1 and CDR2 are SGHVS and FQNEAQ. The CDR3 contains 15 residues. V was shortened by 2 bases and J by 4 bases, with 14 bases between the two germline ends. CDR3 sequence reads: CASSLIWDKFTEAFF. The CDR3 DNA sequence: TGTGCCAGCAGCTTAATCTGGGACAAATTCACTGAAGCTTTCTTT.

This clone was recorded once. The chain uses TRBV29-1 and TRBJ2-1; 7 bases fit TRBD2. The CDR3 loop spans 13 amino acids. V trimming: 3 bases; J trimming: 4 bases; junction bases outside the gene matches: 3. Per the germline V gene, CDR1 is SQVTM and CDR2 is ANQGSEA. The CDR3 spells CSVDQGGYNEQFF. The CDR3 DNA reads as TGCAGCGTTGACCAGGGAGGGTACAATGAGCAGTTCTTC.

CDR3 sequence reads: CASSQSLATGDYEQYF. DNA for the CDR3: TGCGCCAGCAGCCAGTCCTTGGCCACCGGGGACTACGAGCAGTACTTC. The chain is built from TRBV4-1 and TRBJ2-7; perhaps TRBD2 as D (5 bases). The CDR3 length is 16 residues. Trimming shortened V by 3 bases and J by 3 bases, and 18 bases separated the two germline ends. CDR1 is MGHRA and CDR2 is YSYEKL in the germline V gene.

This clone appeared once. The rearrangement uses TRBV28 and TRBJ2-6, with a possible D match to TRBD1 (5 bases). There are 17 residues in the CDR3. Germline lookup yields CDR1 MDHEN and CDR2 SYDVKM. Trimming left V 2 bases short and J 3 bases short, with 14 bases between. The CDR3 DNA reads TGTGCCAGCAGTTTACCCGAACAGGTCAGTGGGGCCAACGTCCTGACTTTC. As protein: CASSLPEQVSGANVLTF.

The chain carries TRBV13 and TRBJ1-1; D unresolved. The CDR3 has 15 residues. CDR1 PRHDT and CDR2 FYEKMQ come from the germline V gene (reference sequence). V lost 5 bases, J lost 5 bases, and 18 bases lay in between. CDR3: CASSPPGGWNTEAFF. The CDR3 DNA follows: TGTGCCAGCAGCCCCCCTGGAGGGTGGAATACTGAAGCTTTCTTT.

The gene calls are TRBV30 and TRBJ1-5, with D hard to call. CDR1 is GTSNPN and CDR2 is SVGIG in the germline V gene (reference sequence). This CDR3 region has 15 residues. Between the trimmed V and J ends, which lost 0 bases and 1 base, there was a span of 10 bases. This chain's CDR3 is CAWSVPVPSNQPQHF. CDR3 bases: TGTGCCTGGAGTGTTCCAGTCCCAAGCAATCAGCCCCAGCATTTT.

The chain uses TRBV19 and TRBJ1-4; D is perhaps TRBD1 (6 bases). Germline V gives CDR1 LNHDA, CDR2 SQIVND (reference sequence). V lost 7 bases, J lost 0 bases, and 18 bases lay in between. This CDR3 contains 17 residues. Written as DNA, the CDR3 is TGTGCCAGTACTACGCGGACAGCCTTCGCAACTAATGAAAAACTGTTTTTT. It yields the protein CASTTRTAFATNEKLFF. Full variable domain (rest looked up from reference TRBV19 and TRBJ1-4): DGGITQSPKYLFRKEGQNVTLSCEQNLNHDAMYWYRQDPGQGLRLIYYSQIVNDFQKGDIAEGYSVSREKKESFPLTVTSAQKNPTAFYLCASTTRTAFATNEKLFFGSGTQLSVL.

This CDR3 is CASSVRHPSSYEQYF. CDR3 nucleotide sequence: TGCGCCAGCAGCGTTCGACACCCGAGCTCCTACGAGCAGTACTTC. This rearrangement joins TRBV4-3 to TRBJ2-7, with D hard to call. Trimming shortened V by 5 bases and J by 0 bases, and 14 bases separated the two germline ends. The length of the CDR3 is 15 residues. Germline-derived CDR1 and CDR2 are LGHNA and YSLEER.

On this clone: The identical CDR3 is also encoded by other nucleotide sequences in the sample. This sequence joins TRBV28 and TRBJ2-2, with D maybe TRBD2 (5 bases). The V end lost 3 bases, the J end lost 3 bases, and 8 bases lay between the germline ends. Germline values: CDR1 MDHEN, CDR2 SYDVKM. This CDR3 has 14 amino acids. In nucleotides, the CDR3 is TGTGCCAGCAGTTTGTCCGGGGACACCGGGGAGCTGTTTTTT. Its translation is CASSLSGDTGELFF.

Turning to this clone: This is likely an artifact of a read error, given a far larger clone one base away. Distinct nucleotide sequences in the sample also encode this CDR3. The CDR3 DNA is TGTGCCAGCAGCTTAGGGACTAGCTCCTACAATGAGCAGTTCTTC. This encodes CASSLGTSSYNEQFF. The genes are TRBV11-3 and TRBJ2-1, with 7 bases fitting TRBD2. V shed 1 base, J shed 0 bases, and the junction held 0 bases outside the gene matches. The CDR3 runs to 15 residues. Per the germline V gene, CDR1 is SGHNT and CDR2 is YENEEA.

This clone was observed a single time. The V and J genes are TRBV10-3 and TRBJ2-1, with TRBD2 identical over 8 bases. After removal of 6 bases from V and 8 bases from J, the junction contained 21 bases not matched to a gene. The CDR3 runs 18 residues. Looked up from germline, CDR1 is ENHRY and CDR2 is SYGVKD. The CDR3 DNA follows: TGTGCCATCAGCCCCCCTTCCGGAAGCGGGAGTGTTGGCGATGAGCAGTTCTTC. Residues: CAISPPSGSGSVGDEQFF.

This chain joins TRBV4-3 and TRBJ2-1; 12 bases agree with TRBD2. CDR3 length: 16 amino acids. Trimming removed 2 bases from V and 7 bases from J; junction bases left unmatched: 6. Germline CDR1 LGHNA, CDR2 YSLEER. Written as DNA, the CDR3 is TGCGCCAGCAGCCAATATCTAGCGGGAGGGGCAAATGAGCAGTTCTTC. This translates into CASSQYLAGGANEQFF.

The chain employs TRBV18 and TRBJ1-3; TRBD1 matches 8 bases. Germline V gene sequence: CDR1 KGHSH, CDR2 LQKENI. Trimming removed 3 bases from V and 6 bases from J; junction bases left unmatched: 13. The CDR3 consists of 17 residues. CDR3 coding DNA: TGTGCCAGCTCACCGCTGAGGGCAGGGGGCTTTGAAAACACCATATATTTT. Translating it yields CASSPLRAGGFENTIYF.

The rearrangement links TRBV5-4 to TRBJ2-7; 8 bases fit TRBD1. From germline, CDR1 is SGHNT and CDR2 YYREEE (reference sequence). This CDR3 contains 15 residues. The V segment lost 4 bases and the J segment 7 bases; nucleotides outside the gene matches: 13. CDR3 DNA sequence: TGTGCCAGCAGCCGGCAGGGTATCGACAGGGGTGAGCAGTACTTC. Translating gives CASSRQGIDRGEQYF.

This clone was recorded once. The rearrangement uses TRBV4-1 and TRBJ2-7; tentative D call: TRBD1 (6 bases). CDR1 MGHRA and CDR2 YSYEKL come from the germline V gene. Trimming cost V 5 bases and J 2 bases, with 16 bases left between them. CDR3 length: 15 residues. The CDR3 is CASSDTGTPAYEQYF. In DNA, the CDR3 is TGCGCCAGCAGCGACACCGGGACACCGGCCTACGAGCAGTACTTC.

In the case of this clone: Other nucleotide sequences in the sample specify the same CDR3. This chain links TRBV12-3 or TRBV12-4 with TRBJ2-7; 8 bases line up with TRBD2. CDR3 length equals 13 residues. V lost 6 bases to trimming and J lost 3 bases; unmatched junction nucleotides: 4. CDR3 DNA: TGTGCCAGCAGGGGGGCGGGGGGCTACGAGCAGTACTTC. Its protein product is CASRGAGGYEQYF.

V is TRBV5-1 and J is TRBJ1-2; maybe TRBD1 (5 bases). V was cut by 4 bases and J by 4 bases, with 17 bases left in between. This CDR3 comprises 15 residues. Germline V gene sequence: CDR1 SGHRS, CDR2 YFSETQ. As DNA, the CDR3 is TGCGCCAGCAGCGCTCAGTCGGGACTTGGCTATGGCTACACCTTC. Translation gives CASSAQSGLGYGYTF.

V gene TRBV14 combines with J gene TRBJ1-6, with TRBD1 as a possible D gene (6 bases). The CDR3 is 15 amino acids. Germline CDR1 SGHDN, CDR2 FVKESK. Trimming removed 1 base at V and 7 bases at J, with 11 bases between. The DNA for the CDR3 is TGTGCCAGCAGCCAAGTTCAGGGACAAAATTCACCCCTCCACTTT. Its protein is CASSQVQGQNSPLHF. The full variable domain, in which reference TRBV14 and TRBJ1-6 provide the parts outside the CDR3, is EAGVTQFPSHSVIEKGQTVTLRCDPISGHDNLYWYRRVMGKEIKFLLHFVKESKQDESGMPNNRFLAERTGGTYSTLKVQPAELEDSGVYFCASSQVQGQNSPLHFGNGTRLTVT.

The chain uses TRBV7-2 and TRBJ2-1; perhaps TRBD2 as D (5 bases). CDR3 length equals 15 residues. CDR1 is SGHTA and CDR2 is FQGNSA in the germline V gene. V was clipped by 4 bases and J by 4 bases, with 14 bases between them. This CDR3 reads CASSSDSSLYNEQFF. The CDR3 nucleotides are TGTGCCAGCAGCTCGGACTCTAGCCTGTACAATGAGCAGTTCTTC.

This clone was counted a single time. V gene TRBV5-1 combines with J gene TRBJ1-1; 9 bases fit TRBD1. This CDR3 has 16 amino acids. Germline trimming cut 4 bases from V and 1 base from J; bases unmatched to any gene: 8. Germline V lookup: CDR1 SGHRS, CDR2 YFSETQ. The CDR3 loop is CASSPGQGRANTEAFF. Written as DNA, the CDR3 is TGCGCCAGCAGCCCAGGACAGGGGAGGGCGAACACTGAAGCTTTCTTT.

This chain uses TRBV18 with TRBJ2-7; TRBD2 aligns across 10 bases. J was trimmed by 6 bases and V by 5 bases; bases with no gene match: 7. This CDR3 contains 14 residues. The germline CDR1 and CDR2 sequences are KGHSH and LQKENI. The CDR3, as DNA: TGTGCCAGCTCATCCTCTAGCGGGAGCTTCGAGCAGTACTTC. This translates into CASSSSSGSFEQYF.

The rearrangement links TRBV29-1 to TRBJ2-3, with TRBD2 matching over 7 bases. There are 14 residues in the CDR3. Germline CDR1 is SQVTM and CDR2 is ANQGSEA. Trimming cost V 0 bases and J 2 bases; bases outside gene matches: 2. The CDR3 nucleotides are TGCAGCGTTGAAGAGGGGGGGAACACAGATACGCAGTATTTT. Translation: CSVEEGGNTDTQYF.

The chain carries TRBV3-1 (or the pseudogene TRBV3-2) and TRBJ1-5; D perhaps matches TRBD1 (6 bases). The CDR3 is 16 residues long. CDR1 and CDR2 (germline): LGHDT, YNNKEL (reference sequence). The V gene lost 3 bases and the J gene lost 1 base, with 13 bases spanning the gap. CDR3: CASSHGPGVSNQPQHF. DNA for the CDR3: TGTGCCAGCAGCCATGGGCCAGGGGTGAGCAATCAGCCCCAGCATTTT.

This clone was found once. This chain joins TRBV2 and TRBJ1-3, with unresolved D. V lost 2 bases and J 3 bases, leaving 8 bases between the germline ends. This CDR3 has 14 residues. From germline, CDR1 is SNHLY and CDR2 FYNNEI. The CDR3 here is CASSEMAVGNTIYF. The CDR3 DNA sequence: TGTGCCAGCAGTGAAATGGCGGTTGGAAACACCATATATTTT.

The V call is TRBV30, the J call TRBJ2-5; D call uncertain. CDR1 is GTSNPN, CDR2 SVGIG, per germline (reference sequence). V was trimmed by 1 base and J by 7 bases, leaving 10 bases between them. The CDR3 loop spans 12 amino acids. The CDR3 DNA follows: TGTGCCTGGAGTGCCCCACCGGGGACCCAGTACTTC. Translated, it gives CAWSAPPGTQYF.

V usage is TRBV11-2 and J usage is TRBJ2-5, with TRBD1 matching over 9 bases. Germline trimming cut 1 base from V and 5 bases from J; bases unmatched to any gene: 8. This CDR3 has 16 amino acids. From germline, CDR1 is SGHAT and CDR2 FQNNGV. CDR3 protein: CASSLATGGAAETQYF. CDR3 nucleotide sequence: TGTGCCAGCAGCTTAGCAACAGGGGGCGCGGCGGAGACCCAGTACTTC.